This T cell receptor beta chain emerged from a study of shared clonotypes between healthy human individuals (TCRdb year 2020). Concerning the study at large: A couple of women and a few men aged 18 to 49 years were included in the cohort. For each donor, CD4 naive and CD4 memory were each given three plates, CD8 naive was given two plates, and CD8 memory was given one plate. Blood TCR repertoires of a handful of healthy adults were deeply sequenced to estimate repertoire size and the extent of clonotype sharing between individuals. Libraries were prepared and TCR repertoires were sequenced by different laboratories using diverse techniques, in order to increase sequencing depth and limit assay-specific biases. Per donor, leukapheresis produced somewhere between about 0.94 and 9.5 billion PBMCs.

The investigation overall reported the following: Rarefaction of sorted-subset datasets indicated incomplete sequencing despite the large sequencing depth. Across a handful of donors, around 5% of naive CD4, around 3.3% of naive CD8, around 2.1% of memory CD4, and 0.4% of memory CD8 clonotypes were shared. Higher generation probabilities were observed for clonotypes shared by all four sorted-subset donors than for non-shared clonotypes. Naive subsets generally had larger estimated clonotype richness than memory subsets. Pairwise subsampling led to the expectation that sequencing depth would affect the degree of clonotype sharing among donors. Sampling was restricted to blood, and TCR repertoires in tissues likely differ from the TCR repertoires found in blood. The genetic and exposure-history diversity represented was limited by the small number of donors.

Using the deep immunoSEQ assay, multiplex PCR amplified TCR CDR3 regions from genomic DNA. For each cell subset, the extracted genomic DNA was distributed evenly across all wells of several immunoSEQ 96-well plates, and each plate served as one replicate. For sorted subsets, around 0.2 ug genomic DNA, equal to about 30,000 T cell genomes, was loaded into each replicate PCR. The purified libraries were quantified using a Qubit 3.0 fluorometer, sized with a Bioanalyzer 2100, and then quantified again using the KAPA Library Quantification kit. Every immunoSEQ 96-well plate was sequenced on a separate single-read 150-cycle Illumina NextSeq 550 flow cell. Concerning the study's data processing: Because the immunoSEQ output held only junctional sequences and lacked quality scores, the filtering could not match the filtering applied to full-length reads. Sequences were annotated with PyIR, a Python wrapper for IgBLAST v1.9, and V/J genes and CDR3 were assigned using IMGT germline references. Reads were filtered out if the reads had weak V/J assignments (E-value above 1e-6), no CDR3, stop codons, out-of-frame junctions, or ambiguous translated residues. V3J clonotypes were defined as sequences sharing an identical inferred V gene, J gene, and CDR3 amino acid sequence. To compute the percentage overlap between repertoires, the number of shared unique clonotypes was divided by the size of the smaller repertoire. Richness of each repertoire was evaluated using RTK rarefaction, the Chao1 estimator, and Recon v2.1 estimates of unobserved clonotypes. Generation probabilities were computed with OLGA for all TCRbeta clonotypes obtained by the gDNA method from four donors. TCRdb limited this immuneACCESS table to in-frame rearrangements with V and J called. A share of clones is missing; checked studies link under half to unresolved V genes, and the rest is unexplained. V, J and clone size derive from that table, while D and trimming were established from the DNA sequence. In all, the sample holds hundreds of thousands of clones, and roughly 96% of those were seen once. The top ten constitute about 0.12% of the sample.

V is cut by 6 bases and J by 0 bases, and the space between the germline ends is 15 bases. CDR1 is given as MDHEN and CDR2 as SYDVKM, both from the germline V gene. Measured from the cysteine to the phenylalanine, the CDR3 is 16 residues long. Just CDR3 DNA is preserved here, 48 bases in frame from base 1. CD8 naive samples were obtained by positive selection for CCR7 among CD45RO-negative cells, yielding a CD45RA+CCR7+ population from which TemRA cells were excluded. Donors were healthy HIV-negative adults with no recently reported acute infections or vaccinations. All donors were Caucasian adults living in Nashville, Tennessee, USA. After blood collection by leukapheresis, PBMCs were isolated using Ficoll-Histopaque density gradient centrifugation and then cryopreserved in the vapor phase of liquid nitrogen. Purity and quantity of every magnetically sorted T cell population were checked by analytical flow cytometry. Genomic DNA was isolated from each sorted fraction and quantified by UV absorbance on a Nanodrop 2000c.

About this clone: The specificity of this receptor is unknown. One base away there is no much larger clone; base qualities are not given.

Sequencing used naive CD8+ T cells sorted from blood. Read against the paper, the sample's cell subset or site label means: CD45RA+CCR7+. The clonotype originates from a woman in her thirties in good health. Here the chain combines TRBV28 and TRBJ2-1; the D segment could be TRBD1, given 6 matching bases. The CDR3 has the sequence CASRNQGMSSYNEQFF. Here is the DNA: TGTGCCAGCAGAAACCAGGGGATGAGCTCCTACAATGAGCAGTTCTTC.